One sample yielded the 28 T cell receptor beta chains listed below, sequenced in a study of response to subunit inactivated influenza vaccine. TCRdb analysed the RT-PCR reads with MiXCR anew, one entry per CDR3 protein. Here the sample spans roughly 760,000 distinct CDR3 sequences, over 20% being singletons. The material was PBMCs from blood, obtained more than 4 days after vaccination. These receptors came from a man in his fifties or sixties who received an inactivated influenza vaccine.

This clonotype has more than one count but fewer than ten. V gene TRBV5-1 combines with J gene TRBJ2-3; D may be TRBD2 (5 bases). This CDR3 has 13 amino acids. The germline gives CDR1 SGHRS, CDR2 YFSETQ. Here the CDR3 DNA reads TGCGCTACTGGTAGGGAGAGCACAGATACGCAGTATTTT. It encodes CATGRESTDTQYF.

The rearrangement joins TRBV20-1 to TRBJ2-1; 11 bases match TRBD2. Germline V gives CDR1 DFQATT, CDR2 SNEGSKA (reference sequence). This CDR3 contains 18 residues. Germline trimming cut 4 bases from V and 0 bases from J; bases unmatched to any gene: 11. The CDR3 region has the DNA TGCAGTGCTACCCCTACTAGCGGGAGCAGTAGCTCCTACAATGAGCAGTTCTTC. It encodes CSATPTSGSSSSYNEQFF.

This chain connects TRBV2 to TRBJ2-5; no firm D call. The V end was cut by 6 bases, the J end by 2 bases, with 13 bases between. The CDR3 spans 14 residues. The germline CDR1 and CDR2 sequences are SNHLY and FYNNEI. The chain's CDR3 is CASSQGRWQETQYF. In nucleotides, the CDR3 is TGTGCCAGCAGCCAAGGCAGGTGGCAAGAGACCCAGTACTTC.

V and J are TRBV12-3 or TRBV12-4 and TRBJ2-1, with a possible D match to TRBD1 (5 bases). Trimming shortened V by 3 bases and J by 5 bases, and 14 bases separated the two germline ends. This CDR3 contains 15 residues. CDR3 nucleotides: TGTGCCAGCAGTTTCGGACACTTATCTAACAATGAGCAGTTCTTC. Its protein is CASSFGHLSNNEQFF.

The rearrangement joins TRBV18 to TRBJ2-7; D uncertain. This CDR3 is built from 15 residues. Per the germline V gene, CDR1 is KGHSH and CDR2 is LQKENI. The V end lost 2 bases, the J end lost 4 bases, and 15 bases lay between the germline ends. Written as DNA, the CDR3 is TGTGCCAGCTCACCAGGTACGGCGGAAATATACGAGCAGTACTTC. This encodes CASSPGTAEIYEQYF.

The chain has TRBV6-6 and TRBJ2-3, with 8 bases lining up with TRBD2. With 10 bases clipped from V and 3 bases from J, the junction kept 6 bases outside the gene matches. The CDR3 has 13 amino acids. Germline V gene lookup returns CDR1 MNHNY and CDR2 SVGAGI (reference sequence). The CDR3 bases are TGTGCCACCTACGGGGGGGCGACAGATACGCAGTATTTT. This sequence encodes CATYGGATDTQYF.

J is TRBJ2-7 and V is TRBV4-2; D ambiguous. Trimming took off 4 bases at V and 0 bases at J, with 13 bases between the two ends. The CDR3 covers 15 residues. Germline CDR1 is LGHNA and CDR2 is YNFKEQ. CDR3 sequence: CASSPIDTVSYEQYF. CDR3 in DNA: TGTGCCAGCAGCCCGATCGACACCGTCTCCTACGAGCAGTACTTC.

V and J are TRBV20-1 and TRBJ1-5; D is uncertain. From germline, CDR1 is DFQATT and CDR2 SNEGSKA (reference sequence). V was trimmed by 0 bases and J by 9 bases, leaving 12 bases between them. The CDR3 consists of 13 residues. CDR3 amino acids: CSARDKGAGPQHF. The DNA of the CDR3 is TGCAGTGCTAGAGATAAGGGCGCAGGGCCCCAGCATTTT.

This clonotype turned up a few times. The CDR3 bases are TGTGCCAGCAGCGTAACCGGGGGCGGAAGAGGGACCCAGTACTTC. It yields the protein CASSVTGGGRGTQYF. The V gene is TRBV5-6, the J gene TRBJ2-5, with D possibly being TRBD1 or TRBD2 (6 bases each). This CDR3 comprises 15 residues. Trimming pared 4 bases from V and 7 bases from J, leaving 20 bases between. Germline loops: CDR1 SGHDT, CDR2 YYEEEE.

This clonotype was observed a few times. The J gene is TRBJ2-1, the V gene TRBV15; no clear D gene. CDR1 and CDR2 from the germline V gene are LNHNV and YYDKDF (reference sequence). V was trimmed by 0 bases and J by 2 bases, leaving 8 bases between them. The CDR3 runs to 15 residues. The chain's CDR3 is CATSRDRYAYNEQFF. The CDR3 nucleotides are TGTGCCACCAGCAGAGACCGGTACGCCTACAATGAGCAGTTCTTC.

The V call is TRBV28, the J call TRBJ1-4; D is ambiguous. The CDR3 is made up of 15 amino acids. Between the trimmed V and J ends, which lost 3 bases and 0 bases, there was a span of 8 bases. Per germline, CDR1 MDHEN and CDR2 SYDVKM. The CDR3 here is CASSLADATNEKLFF. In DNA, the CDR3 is TGTGCCAGCAGTTTGGCGGACGCAACTAATGAAAAACTGTTTTTT. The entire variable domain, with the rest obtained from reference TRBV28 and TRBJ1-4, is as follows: DVKVTQSSRYLVKRTGEKVFLECVQDMDHENMFWYRQDPGLGLRLIYFSYDVKMKEKGDIPEGYSVSREKKERFSLILESASTNQTSMYLCASSLADATNEKLFFGSGTQLSVL.

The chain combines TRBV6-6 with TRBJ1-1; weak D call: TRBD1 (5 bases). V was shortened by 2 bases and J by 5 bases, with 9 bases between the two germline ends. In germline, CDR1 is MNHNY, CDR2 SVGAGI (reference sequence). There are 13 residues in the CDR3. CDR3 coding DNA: TGTGCCAGCAGTTACCTCAGGGAGACTGAAGCTTTCTTT. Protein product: CASSYLRETEAFF.

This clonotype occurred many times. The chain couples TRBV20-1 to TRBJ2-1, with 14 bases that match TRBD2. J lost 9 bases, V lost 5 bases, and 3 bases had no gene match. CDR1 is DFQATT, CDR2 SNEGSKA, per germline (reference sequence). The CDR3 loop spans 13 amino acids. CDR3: CSAGGLAGVEQFF. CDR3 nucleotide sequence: TGCAGTGCTGGGGGACTAGCGGGGGTTGAGCAGTTCTTC.

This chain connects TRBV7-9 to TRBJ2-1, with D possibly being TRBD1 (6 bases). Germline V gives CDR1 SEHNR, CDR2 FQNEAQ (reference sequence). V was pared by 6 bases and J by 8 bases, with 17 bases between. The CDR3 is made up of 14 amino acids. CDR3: CASREDSWSDEQFF. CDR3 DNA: TGTGCCAGCAGAGAGGACAGTTGGTCGGATGAGCAGTTCTTC.

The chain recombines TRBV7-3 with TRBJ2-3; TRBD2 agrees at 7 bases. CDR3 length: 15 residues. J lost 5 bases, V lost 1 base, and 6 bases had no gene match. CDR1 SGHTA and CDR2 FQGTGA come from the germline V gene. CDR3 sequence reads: CASSLNSGIGDTQYF. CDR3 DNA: TGTGCCAGCAGCTTAAACAGCGGGATAGGAGATACGCAGTATTTT.

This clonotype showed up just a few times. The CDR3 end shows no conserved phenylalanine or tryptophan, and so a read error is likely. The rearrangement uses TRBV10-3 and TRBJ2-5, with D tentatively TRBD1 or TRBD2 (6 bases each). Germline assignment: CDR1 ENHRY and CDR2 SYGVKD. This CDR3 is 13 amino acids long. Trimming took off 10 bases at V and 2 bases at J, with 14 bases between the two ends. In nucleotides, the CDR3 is TGTGCCACCGCTCGGGGGCCACAAGAGACCCAGTACCTC. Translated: CATARGPQETQYL.

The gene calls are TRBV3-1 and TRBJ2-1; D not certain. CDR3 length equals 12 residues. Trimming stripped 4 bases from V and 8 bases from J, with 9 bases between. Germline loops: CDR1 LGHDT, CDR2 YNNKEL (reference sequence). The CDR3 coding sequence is TGTGCCAGCAGCCCATCTAGTTATGAGCAGTTCTTC. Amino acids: CASSPSSYEQFF.

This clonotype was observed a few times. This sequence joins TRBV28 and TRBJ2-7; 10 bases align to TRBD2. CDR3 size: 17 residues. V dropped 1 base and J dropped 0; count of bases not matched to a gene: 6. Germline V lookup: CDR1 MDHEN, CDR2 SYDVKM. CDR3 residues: CASSLSLAGASSYEQYF. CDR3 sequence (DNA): TGTGCCAGCAGTTTATCCCTAGCGGGGGCAAGCTCCTACGAGCAGTACTTC.

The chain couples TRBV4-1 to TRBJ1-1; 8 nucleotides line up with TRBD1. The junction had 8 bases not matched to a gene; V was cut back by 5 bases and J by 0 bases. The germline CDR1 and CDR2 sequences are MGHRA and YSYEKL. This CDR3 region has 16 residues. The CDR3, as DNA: TGCGCCAGCAGCACCCGACAGGGGATCATGAACACTGAAGCTTTCTTT. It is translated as CASSTRQGIMNTEAFF.

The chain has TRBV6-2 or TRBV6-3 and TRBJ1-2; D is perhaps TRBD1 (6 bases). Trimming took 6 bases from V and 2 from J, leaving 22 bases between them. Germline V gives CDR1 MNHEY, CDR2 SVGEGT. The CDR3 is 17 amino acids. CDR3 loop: CASRTGLGQHRNYGYTF. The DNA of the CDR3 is TGTGCCAGCAGAACCGGCCTGGGACAACATCGCAACTATGGCTACACCTTC.

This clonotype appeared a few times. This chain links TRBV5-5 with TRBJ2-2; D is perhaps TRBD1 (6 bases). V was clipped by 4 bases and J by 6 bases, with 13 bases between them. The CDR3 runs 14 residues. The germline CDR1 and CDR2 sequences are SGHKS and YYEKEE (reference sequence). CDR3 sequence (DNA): TGTGCCAGCAGCGGGGGTCGGACAGCCGGGGAGCTGTTTTTT. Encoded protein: CASSGGRTAGELFF.

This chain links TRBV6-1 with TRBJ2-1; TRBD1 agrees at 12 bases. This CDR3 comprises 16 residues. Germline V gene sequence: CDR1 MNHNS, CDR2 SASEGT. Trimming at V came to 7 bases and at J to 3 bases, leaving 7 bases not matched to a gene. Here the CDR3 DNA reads TGTGCCAGCAAGCCGGGACAGGGGGCTATCTACAATGAGCAGTTCTTC. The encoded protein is CASKPGQGAIYNEQFF.

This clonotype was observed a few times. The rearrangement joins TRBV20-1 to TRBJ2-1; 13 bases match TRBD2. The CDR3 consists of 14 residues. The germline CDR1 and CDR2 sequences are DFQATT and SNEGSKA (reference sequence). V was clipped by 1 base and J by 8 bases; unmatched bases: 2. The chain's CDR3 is CSARGTSGGHEQFF. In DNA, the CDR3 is TGCAGTGCTAGAGGGACTAGCGGGGGCCATGAGCAGTTCTTC.

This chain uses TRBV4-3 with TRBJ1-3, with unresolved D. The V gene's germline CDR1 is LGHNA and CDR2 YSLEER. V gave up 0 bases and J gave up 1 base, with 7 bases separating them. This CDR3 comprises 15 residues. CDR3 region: CASSQDGDSGNTIYF. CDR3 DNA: TGCGCCAGCAGCCAAGACGGAGATTCTGGAAACACCATATATTTT.

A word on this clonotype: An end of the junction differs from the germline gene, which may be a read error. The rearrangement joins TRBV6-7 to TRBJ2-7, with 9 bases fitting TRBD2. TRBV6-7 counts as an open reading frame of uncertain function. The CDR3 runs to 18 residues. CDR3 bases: TGTACCAGCAGTTTCGAGATAGCGGGAGTCGATCCCTCCTACGAGCAGTACTTC. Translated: CTSSFEIAGVDPSYEQYF.

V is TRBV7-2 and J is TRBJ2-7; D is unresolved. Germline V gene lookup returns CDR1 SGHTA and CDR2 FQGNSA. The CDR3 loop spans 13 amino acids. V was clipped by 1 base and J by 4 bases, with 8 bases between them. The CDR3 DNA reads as TGTGCCAGCAGCTTAGAACCCAATTACGAGCAGTACTTC. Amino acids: CASSLEPNYEQYF.

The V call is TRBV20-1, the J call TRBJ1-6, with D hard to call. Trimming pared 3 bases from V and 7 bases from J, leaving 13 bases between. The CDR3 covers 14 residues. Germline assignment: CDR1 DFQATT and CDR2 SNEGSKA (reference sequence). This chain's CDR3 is CSARWARMNSPLHF. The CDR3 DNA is TGCAGTGCTAGGTGGGCCAGGATGAATTCACCCCTCCACTTT.

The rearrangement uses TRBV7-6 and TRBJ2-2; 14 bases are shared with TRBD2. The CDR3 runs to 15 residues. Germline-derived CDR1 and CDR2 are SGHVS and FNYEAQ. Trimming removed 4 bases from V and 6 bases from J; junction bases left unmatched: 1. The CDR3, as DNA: TGTGCCAGCAGCTCGACTAGCGGGAGGGCCGGGGAGCTGTTTTTT. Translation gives CASSSTSGRAGELFF.